A single sample gave rise to the 15 T cell receptor beta chains below, sequenced in a study of blood T cell repertoires in COVID-19. Produced via immunoSEQ multiplex PCR; TCRdb's table is partial and in-frame only. The sample lists about 350,000 clones, more than 85% occurring once. The specimen was PBMCs or T cells enriched from blood (not recorded which). The receptors were sampled from a woman between 25 and 40 years old who had recovered from COVID-19.

In DNA form, the CDR3 reads TGTGCCAGCAGTTTTTCGAGTGGCTACACCTTC. It encodes CASSFSSGYTF. The chain combines TRBV28 with TRBJ1-2, with D unclear. The CDR3 is made up of 11 amino acids. Germline V CDR1 and CDR2: MDHEN, SYDVKM. Trimming took 3 bases from V and 7 from J, leaving 6 bases between them.

V gene TRBV4-1 combines with J gene TRBJ1-2, with TRBD1 as a possible D gene (5 bases). From germline, CDR1 is MGHRA and CDR2 YSYEKL. The V and J ends lost 0 bases and 14 bases respectively, with 28 bases between them. The CDR3 has 17 amino acids. CDR3 sequence reads: CASSQDKAGNPLGPRTF. CDR3 nucleotide sequence: TGCGCCAGCAGCCAAGATAAGGCAGGGAATCCGCTGGGGCCTAGGACCTTC.

The chain joins TRBV28 to TRBJ2-3; a weak D match, TRBD2 (5 bases). Germline CDR1 reads MDHEN; CDR2 reads SYDVKM. CDR3 length equals 12 residues. The V and J ends lost 6 bases and 3 bases respectively, with 7 bases between them. CDR3 coding DNA: TGTGCCAGCAGGCCGGGGACAGATACGCAGTATTTT. This codes for CASRPGTDTQYF.

The genes are TRBV11-2 and TRBJ2-3; D unclear. V shed 5 bases and J shed 3 bases, with 18 bases lying between them. Germline loops: CDR1 SGHAT, CDR2 FQNNGV. The CDR3 totals 16 residues. For the CDR3, the DNA is TGTGCCAGCAGCCAGTTCCCACCGCGGTCTACAGATACGCAGTATTTT. Amino acid sequence: CASSQFPPRSTDTQYF.

The gene calls are TRBV2 and TRBJ2-7; TRBD2 matches 13 bases. From germline, CDR1 is SNHLY and CDR2 FYNNEI. The V gene end was trimmed by 3 bases and the J gene end by 3 bases; junction bases not matched to a gene: 8. CDR3 length: 17 residues. CDR3 coding DNA: TGTGCCAGCAGTGAGGTACTAGCGGGGGGGTTGGGCTACGAGCAGTACTTC. It encodes CASSEVLAGGLGYEQYF. Drawing the rest from reference TRBV2 and TRBJ2-7, the complete variable domain is EPEVTQTPSHQVTQMGQEVILRCVPISNHLYFYWYRQILGQKVEFLVSFYNNEISEKSEIFDDQFSVERPDGSNFTLKIRSTKLEDSAMYFCASSEVLAGGLGYEQYFGPGTRLTVT.

This chain's CDR3 is CASSFAGSYEQYF. The CDR3 DNA follows: TGTGCCAGCAGTTTTGCGGGCTCCTACGAGCAGTACTTC. This sequence joins TRBV6-2 or TRBV6-3 and TRBJ2-7, with D possibly being TRBD2 (5 bases). The germline CDR1 and CDR2 sequences are MNHEY and SVGEGT. V lost 4 bases, J lost 0 bases, and 7 bases lay in between. CDR3 length: 13 residues.

The gene calls are TRBV10-3 and TRBJ1-1; 9 positions agree with TRBD1. Unmatched junction bases numbered 12, after V lost 6 bases and J lost 4 bases. The CDR3 is 16 residues long. Per germline, CDR1 ENHRY and CDR2 SYGVKD. The CDR3: CAIRTGGLHVTTEAFF. CDR3 sequence (DNA): TGTGCCATCAGGACAGGGGGGCTTCATGTGACCACTGAAGCTTTCTTT.

In this sample, this clone turned up once. V is TRBV5-8 and J is TRBJ1-1, with 7 bases that match TRBD1. Trimming at V came to 4 bases and at J to 4 bases, leaving 7 bases not matched to a gene. This CDR3 has 14 amino acids. In germline, CDR1 is SGHTS, CDR2 YDEGEE. The CDR3, as DNA: TGTGCCAGCAGCCCCAGGGGGTTATTCACTGAAGCTTTCTTT. Its protein is CASSPRGLFTEAFF.

The rearrangement joins TRBV28 to TRBJ1-2, with D perhaps TRBD1 (6 bases). Germline V gives CDR1 MDHEN, CDR2 SYDVKM. The CDR3 contains 14 residues. V lost 6 bases and J 2 bases, leaving 13 bases between the germline ends. The CDR3 protein is CASRPTGQNYGYTF. In nucleotides, the CDR3 is TGTGCCAGCAGGCCGACAGGACAGAACTATGGCTACACCTTC.

V usage is TRBV3-1 (or the pseudogene TRBV3-2) and J usage is TRBJ2-5; no reliable D call. The CDR3 spans 13 residues. The ends were cut back, 6 bases at V and 4 bases at J, with 12 bases in the middle. Per germline, CDR1 LGHDT and CDR2 YNNKEL (reference sequence). The CDR3 DNA reads TGTGCCAGCAGGCTTACTGAGGCAGAGACCCAGTACTTC. The encoded protein is CASRLTEAETQYF.

The rearrangement links TRBV2 to TRBJ1-2; no definite D call. The V and J ends lost 7 bases and 4 bases respectively, with 13 bases between them. CDR3 length equals 13 residues. Germline V gene sequence: CDR1 SNHLY, CDR2 FYNNEI. The CDR3 reads CASTPRTGYGYTF. CDR3 coding DNA: TGTGCCAGCACCCCAAGAACCGGCTATGGCTACACCTTC.

The chain recombines TRBV28 with TRBJ2-7; possibly TRBD1 for D (6 bases). The CDR3 is 12 residues long. The germline gives CDR1 MDHEN, CDR2 SYDVKM. The germline V and J ends were trimmed by 8 bases and 1 base, with 9 bases remaining between them. CDR3 DNA sequence: TGTGCCAGCCACAGGGCTTCCTACGAGCAGTACTTC. It yields the protein CASHRASYEQYF.

The chain is built from TRBV19 and TRBJ2-3, with D possibly matching TRBD1 (6 bases). Germline V gene sequence: CDR1 LNHDA, CDR2 SQIVND (reference sequence). The CDR3 length is 16 residues. Trimming removed 7 bases from V and 4 bases from J, with 21 bases in between. The DNA for the CDR3 is TGTGCCAGTACCCAAATCCCGAGGGGGATCGCAGATACGCAGTATTTT. It is translated as CASTQIPRGIADTQYF.

The rearrangement joins TRBV5-1 to TRBJ2-2; D is unresolved. Germline-derived CDR1 and CDR2 are SGHRS and YFSETQ. The germline V and J ends were trimmed by 3 bases and 8 bases, with 11 bases remaining between them. The CDR3 length is 13 residues. The CDR3 DNA sequence: TGCGCCAGCAGCTCCCTAGATGGGGGGGAGCTGTTTTTT. Translated, it gives CASSSLDGGELFF. The whole variable domain, remainder taken from reference TRBV5-1 and TRBJ2-2, is KAGVTQTPRYLIKTRGQQVTLSCSPISGHRSVSWYQQTPGQGLQFLFEYFSETQRNKGNFPGRFSGRQFSNSRSEMNVSTLELGDSALYLCASSSLDGGELFFGEGSRLTVL.

This rearrangement joins TRBV28 to TRBJ2-7; 13 positions match TRBD2. The length of the CDR3 is 15 residues. J was trimmed by 3 bases and V by 6 bases; bases with no gene match: 5. The V gene's germline CDR1 is MDHEN and CDR2 SYDVKM. The CDR3: CASRGTSGVFYEQYF. The CDR3 DNA sequence: TGTGCCAGCAGGGGGACTAGCGGGGTCTTCTACGAGCAGTACTTC.